A single sample gave rise to the 16 T cell receptor beta chains below, sequenced in a study of T cells in Graves' hyperthyroidism and ophthalmopathy. RNA transcripts yielded amplified TCR beta CDR3 regions. TCR CDR3 regions were first amplified by RT-PCR with HTBI primers. One entry per CDR3 protein, called by TCRdb with MiXCR from the multiplex PCR reads. The table has 480,000 or so distinct CDR3 sequences, about 45% seen once. Sequenced material: peripheral blood or thyroid tissue (not recorded which). Source of these receptors: an adult woman with Graves' disease, either hyperthyroidism or ophthalmopathy (not recorded which).

V is TRBV10-3 and J is TRBJ2-5; TRBD1 might be the D (6 bases). V lost 6 bases and J lost 3, with 14 bases in between. Germline-derived CDR1 and CDR2 are ENHRY and SYGVKD. There are 14 residues in the CDR3. CDR3 residues: CAIRVGAGEETQYF. The CDR3 nucleotides are TGTGCCATCAGGGTTGGGGCAGGGGAAGAGACCCAGTACTTC.

This clonotype came up once. The rearrangement uses TRBV19 and TRBJ2-2; D is unclear. V lost 3 bases, J lost 4 bases, and 9 bases lay in between. This CDR3 spans 14 amino acids. Looked up from germline, CDR1 is LNHDA and CDR2 is SQIVND (reference sequence). CDR3 in amino acids: CASSIGAATGELFF. The CDR3 coding sequence is TGTGCCAGTAGTATCGGTGCAGCCACCGGGGAGCTGTTTTTT.

This clonotype was counted ten times or more. The V call is TRBV7-9, the J call TRBJ1-2; TRBD1 aligns across 8 bases. V shed 4 bases and J 4 bases; nucleotides not matched to a gene: 5. This CDR3 has 14 amino acids. In germline, CDR1 is SEHNR, CDR2 FQNEAQ (reference sequence). CDR3 region: CASSSTTGVYGYTF. CDR3 bases: TGTGCCAGCAGCTCAACGACAGGGGTCTATGGCTACACCTTC.

There are many counts of this clonotype. The chain uses TRBV7-2 and TRBJ2-2; TRBD2 aligns across 13 bases. The germline V gene encodes CDR1 SGHTA and CDR2 FQGNSA. This CDR3 is built from 15 residues. V lost 2 bases, J lost 6 bases, and 0 bases stayed unmatched. The CDR3 DNA reads as TGTGCCAGCAGCTTAACTAGCGGGAGGGCCGGGGAGCTGTTTTTT. This sequence encodes CASSLTSGRAGELFF. Combining the CDR3 with reference TRBV7-2 and TRBJ2-2 gives the whole variable domain GAGVSQSPSNKVTEKGKDVELRCDPISGHTALYWYRQSLGQGLEFLIYFQGNSAPDKSGLPSDRFSAERTGGSVSTLTIQRTQQEDSAVYLCASSLTSGRAGELFFGEGSRLTVL.

The V and J genes are TRBV19 and TRBJ1-2; a weak D match, TRBD1 (5 bases). CDR3 length: 15 amino acids. V was pared by 6 bases and J by 5 bases, with 19 bases between. CDR1 and CDR2 (germline): LNHDA, SQIVND (reference sequence). The CDR3 bases are TGTGCCAGTAGGTCGCTGGGGACGACTCAGTATGGCTACACCTTC. Its protein product is CASRSLGTTQYGYTF.

The chain carries TRBV6-5 and TRBJ1-2; 7 nucleotides match TRBD1. Germline loops: CDR1 MNHEY, CDR2 SVGAGI. Trimming at V came to 6 bases and at J to 2 bases, leaving 3 bases not matched to a gene. CDR3 length equals 13 residues. The CDR3 reads CASRRQGNYGYTF. CDR3 sequence (DNA): TGTGCCAGCAGACGACAGGGCAACTATGGCTACACCTTC.

This clonotype was recorded once. This chain's CDR3 is CSLGTAGGPLYEQYF. In DNA form, the CDR3 reads TGCAGCTTGGGGACTGCGGGAGGGCCACTCTACGAGCAGTACTTC. This sequence joins TRBV29-1 and TRBJ2-7; the match to TRBD2 covers 9 bases. CDR1 SQVTM and CDR2 ANQGSEA come from the germline V gene. The CDR3 covers 15 residues. After removal of 8 bases from V and 3 bases from J, the junction contained 14 bases not matched to a gene.

This clonotype was observed a single time. The chain is built from TRBV14 and TRBJ2-4; D call uncertain. The CDR3 runs 11 residues. The V gene lost 1 base and the J gene lost 12 bases, with 7 bases spanning the gap. Per germline, CDR1 SGHDN and CDR2 FVKESK. In DNA, the CDR3 is TGTGCCAGCAGCCAAGGACTGGGTCAGTACTTC. Protein sequence: CASSQGLGQYF. The whole variable domain, remainder taken from reference TRBV14 and TRBJ2-4, is EAGVTQFPSHSVIEKGQTVTLRCDPISGHDNLYWYRRVMGKEIKFLLHFVKESKQDESGMPNNRFLAERTGGTYSTLKVQPAELEDSGVYFCASSQGLGQYFGAGTRLSVL.

This clonotype was observed many times. The chain carries TRBV5-6 and TRBJ1-3; D remains ambiguous. CDR3 length: 14 residues. Looked up from germline, CDR1 is SGHDT and CDR2 is YYEEEE. Trimming took off 3 bases at V and 3 bases at J, with 10 bases between the two ends. CDR3 amino acids: CASSYWTSGNTIYF. DNA of the CDR3: TGTGCCAGCAGCTACTGGACTAGTGGAAACACCATATATTTT.

This chain links TRBV10-3 with TRBJ1-5; maybe TRBD1 (5 bases). The CDR3 is made up of 14 amino acids. V lost 2 bases and J lost 1, with 6 bases in between. Germline V gives CDR1 ENHRY, CDR2 SYGVKD. The CDR3 sequence is CAISERDSNQPQHF. The CDR3 coding sequence is TGTGCCATCAGTGAGAGGGACAGCAATCAGCCCCAGCATTTT.

On this clonotype: The CDR3 carries no conserved terminal phenylalanine or tryptophan, so it likely arises from a read error. The DNA is omitted, as the CDR3 cannot be located on it reliably, and the CDR3 follows TCRdb's listing. The chain uses TRBV7-2 and TRBJ2-5. Germline V gene sequence: CDR1 SGHTA, CDR2 FQGNSA. Including both end residues, the CDR3 is 16 amino acids long. The CDR3 region is CASSLAQGNYGYTFGS.

The rearrangement links TRBV12-3 or TRBV12-4 to TRBJ1-3, with 11 bases fitting TRBD1. CDR3 length: 15 residues. Trimming took 6 bases from V and 12 from J; bases not matched to a gene: 13. CDR3 nucleotides: TGTGCCAGCAGCTCACTTCGGGGACAGGGGGTGGTCATATATTTT. Residues: CASSSLRGQGVVIYF.

This clonotype was counted ten times or more. The chain carries TRBV7-2 and TRBJ2-5; the match to TRBD2 covers 14 bases. The length of the CDR3 is 15 residues. Germline V gives CDR1 SGHTA, CDR2 FQGNSA. The V segment lost 5 bases and the J segment 4 bases; nucleotides outside the gene matches: 3. The CDR3 DNA follows: TGTGCCAGCAGCGTAGGGACTAGCGGGGGAGAGACCCAGTACTTC. This encodes CASSVGTSGGETQYF.

The chain employs TRBV7-8 and TRBJ2-7; 7 nucleotides match TRBD2. The CDR3 loop spans 16 amino acids. Germline V lookup: CDR1 SGHVS, CDR2 FQNEAQ. With V trimmed by 5 bases and J by 6 bases, 16 bases remained unmatched. CDR3 amino acids: CASSDFLGLAVLEQYF. The DNA of the CDR3 is TGTGCCAGCAGCGACTTTCTTGGGCTAGCGGTTCTCGAGCAGTACTTC. Full variable domain (missing parts from reference TRBV7-8 and TRBJ2-7): GAGVSQSPRYKVAKRGQDVALRCDPISGHVSLFWYQQALGQGPEFLTYFQNEAQLDKSGLPSDRFFAERPEGSVSTLKIQRTQQEDSAVYLCASSDFLGLAVLEQYFGPGTRLTVT.

Many counts were recorded for this clonotype. V and J are TRBV4-1 and TRBJ1-1, with a possible D match to TRBD1 (5 bases). From germline, CDR1 is MGHRA and CDR2 YSYEKL. The CDR3 loop spans 16 amino acids. The ends were cut back, 4 bases at V and 4 bases at J, with 19 bases in the middle. CDR3 protein: CASSPRWGAGGTEAFF. The DNA for the CDR3 is TGCGCCAGCAGCCCAAGATGGGGCGCGGGGGGCACTGAAGCTTTCTTT.

The CDR3 reads CASSLGQGWGYGYTF. The CDR3, as DNA: TGTGCCAGCAGCTTAGGACAGGGTTGGGGCTATGGCTACACCTTC. The chain carries TRBV11-2 and TRBJ1-2, with 7 bases fitting TRBD1. This CDR3 comprises 15 residues. Germline CDR1 is SGHAT and CDR2 is FQNNGV. The V segment lost 1 base and the J segment 4 bases; nucleotides outside the gene matches: 6.